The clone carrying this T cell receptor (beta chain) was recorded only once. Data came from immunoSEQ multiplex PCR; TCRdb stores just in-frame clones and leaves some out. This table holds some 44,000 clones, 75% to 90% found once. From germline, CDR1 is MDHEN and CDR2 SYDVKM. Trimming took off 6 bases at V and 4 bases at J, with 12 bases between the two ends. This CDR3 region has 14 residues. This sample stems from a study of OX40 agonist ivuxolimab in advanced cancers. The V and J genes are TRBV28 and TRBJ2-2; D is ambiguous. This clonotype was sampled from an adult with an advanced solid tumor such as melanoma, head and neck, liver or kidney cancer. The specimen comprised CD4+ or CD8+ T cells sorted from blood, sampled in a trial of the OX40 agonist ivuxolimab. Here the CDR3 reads CASSAPPGTGELFF. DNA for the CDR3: TGTGCCAGCAGCGCTCCTCCGGGCACCGGGGAGCTGTTTTTT.